The entry below gives a single TCR beta chain sequence along with its context. The V and J ends lost 5 bases and 6 bases respectively, with 17 bases between them. The CDR3 covers 15 residues. In germline, CDR1 is SGHVS, CDR2 FQNEAQ. This sample was included in a study of blood T cell repertoires in COVID-19. Overall study: Acute and convalescent COVID-19 specimens originated in the United States, Italy and Spain. Sources were T cells, B-cell-depleted T cells, or PBMCs; the material itself was cDNA or gDNA.

In the original processing: It was from reference gene primer amplification that nucleated cell counts were estimated. Sequencing was performed with immunoSEQ multiplex PCR; in TCRdb, only in-frame clones are kept and a portion is missing. That table furnishes V, J and clone size, whereas the DNA furnished D and trimming. The sample has some 45,000 clones, approximately 87% seen once. This clonotype originated in a human donor in a cohort sampled during active COVID-19. Sequencing was performed on peripheral blood. The chain has TRBV7-8 and TRBJ2-4, with D maybe TRBD2 (6 bases). The CDR3 region is CASSHPSGEGNIQYF. The CDR3 DNA reads as TGTGCCAGCAGCCACCCCTCGGGAGAGGGAAACATTCAGTACTTC.